Presented here are 32 T cell receptor beta chains from one specimen sequenced in a study of T cells in Graves' hyperthyroidism and ophthalmopathy. The source material, RNA transcripts, was used to amplify TCR beta CDR3 regions. A set of HTBI primers served as the primers for a first-round RT-PCR of the TCR CDR3. One entry per CDR3 protein, called by TCRdb with MiXCR from the multiplex PCR reads. Of about 580,000 distinct CDR3 sequences in the sample, roughly 46% were seen once. Sequences were obtained from peripheral blood or thyroid tissue (not recorded which). The receptors come from a woman aged 18-30 years with Graves' hyperthyroidism.

This sequence joins TRBV10-3 and TRBJ1-1; D is undetermined. V lost 6 bases and J 1 base, leaving 15 bases between the germline ends. CDR1 and CDR2 (germline): ENHRY, SYGVKD. The CDR3 has 15 amino acids. Here the CDR3 reads CAISVERFPNTEAFF. In DNA form, the CDR3 reads TGTGCCATCAGCGTTGAAAGGTTCCCGAACACTGAAGCTTTCTTT.

This clonotype was counted only a few times. The genes are TRBV27 and TRBJ2-7; TRBD2 matches at 13 bases. The V segment lost 4 bases and the J segment 7 bases; nucleotides outside the gene matches: 7. Germline V lookup: CDR1 MNHEY, CDR2 SMNVEV (reference sequence). The CDR3 is 15 residues long. The CDR3 coding sequence is TGTGCCAGCAGTTCGAGGACTAGCGGGAGTATGGAGCAGTACTTC. Its protein is CASSSRTSGSMEQYF.

Only a few counts were recorded for this clonotype. At one end, the junction sequence differs from germline, possibly due to a read error. The gene calls are TRBV5-6 and TRBJ2-5, with a tentative D call TRBD2 (6 bases). Per the germline V gene, CDR1 is SGHDT and CDR2 is YYEEEE. The CDR3 runs 12 residues. CDR3 in DNA: TGCGCCAGCAGCCACCCCGGAGGGACCAGTGACTTC. Amino acid sequence: CASSHPGGTSDF.

This clonotype was counted at least ten times. The J gene is TRBJ2-7, the V gene TRBV5-1, with TRBD2 matching over 10 bases. The germline V gene has CDR1 SGHRS and CDR2 YFSETQ. The CDR3 consists of 15 residues. Trimming cost V 4 bases and J 5 bases; bases outside gene matches: 9. The CDR3 reads CASSPHGLAANEQYF. For the CDR3, the DNA is TGCGCCAGCAGCCCACACGGACTAGCGGCTAACGAGCAGTACTTC.

This clonotype was seen at least ten times. This chain links TRBV7-8 with TRBJ1-1; D uncertain. With 7 bases removed from V and 1 base from J, the gap between germline ends came to 10 bases. The germline V gene has CDR1 SGHVS and CDR2 FQNEAQ. The CDR3 is 13 residues long. The CDR3 nucleotides are TGTGCCAGCAACCTTATAGGGAACACTGAAGCTTTCTTT. Translation gives CASNLIGNTEAFF.

The sample holds many counts of this clonotype. J is TRBJ1-5 and V is TRBV13; D uncertain. The CDR3 is 14 residues long. The germline CDR1 and CDR2 sequences are PRHDT and FYEKMQ (reference sequence). V lost 2 bases and J lost 4, with 9 bases in between. The CDR3 spells CASSLRPVNQPQHF. CDR3 sequence (DNA): TGTGCCAGCAGCTTACGTCCTGTAAATCAGCCCCAGCATTTT.

The J gene is TRBJ2-7, the V gene TRBV3-1, with D perhaps given as TRBD1 or TRBD2 (5 bases each). Germline V gene lookup returns CDR1 LGHDT and CDR2 YNNKEL (reference sequence). The CDR3 is 16 residues long. V lost 4 bases and J 3 bases, leaving 19 bases between the germline ends. CDR3 protein: CASSPGGRDGLYEQYF. The CDR3 coding sequence is TGTGCCAGCAGCCCCGGTGGCAGGGACGGACTCTACGAGCAGTACTTC.

The V gene is TRBV15, the J gene TRBJ2-7; 11 nucleotides agree with TRBD2. V lost 3 bases and J lost 3; bases outside the gene matches: 7. Per the germline V gene, CDR1 is LNHNV and CDR2 is YYDKDF (reference sequence). CDR3 size: 16 residues. CDR3: CATSSRTGTSGYEQYF. The CDR3 DNA sequence: TGTGCCACCAGCAGCCGGACCGGGACTAGCGGCTACGAGCAGTACTTC.

This clonotype was observed a single time. The chain links TRBV20-1 to TRBJ1-2, with D unresolved. The V end was cut by 6 bases, the J end by 8 bases, with 7 bases between. The CDR3 sequence is 9 residues long. Germline loops: CDR1 DFQATT, CDR2 SNEGSKA (reference sequence). CDR3 residues: CSALGGYTF. CDR3 nucleotides: TGCAGTGCCCTAGGAGGCTACACCTTC.

With regard to this clonotype: This may arise from a read error, as a much more abundant clone is one base away. The rearrangement uses TRBV6-6 and TRBJ1-2, with D perhaps matching TRBD1 (6 bases). This CDR3 spans 13 amino acids. The germline gives CDR1 MNHNY, CDR2 SVGAGI (reference sequence). The CDR3 DNA sequence: TGTGCCAGCGGTTACCCGCAGGGGTATGGCTACACCTTC. It codes for CASGYPQGYGYTF.

This clonotype was observed at least ten times. The chain employs TRBV6-1 and TRBJ1-2; 7 bases match TRBD1. Germline V CDR1 and CDR2: MNHNS, SASEGT. There are 13 residues in the CDR3. V was clipped by 6 bases and J by 4 bases; unmatched bases: 5. CDR3 region: CASRPTGSYGYTF. CDR3 bases: TGTGCCAGCAGGCCGACAGGGAGCTATGGCTACACCTTC.

In the case of this clonotype: This likely comes from a read error, as the CDR3 has no conserved phenylalanine or tryptophan at its end. The chain couples TRBV20-1 to TRBJ2-7; 10 nucleotides match TRBD2. From germline, CDR1 is DFQATT and CDR2 SNEGSKA (reference sequence). The CDR3 covers 15 residues. CDR3 sequence reads: CSSRDEREGLHEQYL. The CDR3, as DNA: TGCAGTTCTAGAGATGAGCGGGAGGGCCTTCACGAGCAGTACCTC.

The chain carries TRBV29-1 and TRBJ2-5, with D possibly matching TRBD1 (6 bases). The V and J ends lost 6 bases and 9 bases respectively, with 20 bases between them. The CDR3 loop spans 13 amino acids. CDR1 and CDR2 (germline): SQVTM, ANQGSEA. The CDR3 coding sequence is TGCAGCGTCTCTCAGGGGCGCAATCAGCCCCAGTACTTC. Residues: CSVSQGRNQPQYF.

The chain carries TRBV7-9 and TRBJ2-2; D unclear. CDR1 is SEHNR and CDR2 is FQNEAQ in the germline V gene (reference sequence). The CDR3 is 12 amino acids. The V end lost 6 bases, the J end lost 7 bases, and 9 bases lay between the germline ends. CDR3 DNA: TGTGCCAGCAGGTCACAGAGCGGGGAGCTGTTTTTT. Translation: CASRSQSGELFF.

This clonotype was picked up many times. The rearrangement uses TRBV10-3 and TRBJ2-5; D is unresolved. Per germline, CDR1 ENHRY and CDR2 SYGVKD. The CDR3 extends over 13 amino acids. Trimming shortened V by 2 bases and J by 1 base, and 5 bases separated the two germline ends. CDR3 in amino acids: CAISETVQETQYF. The DNA of the CDR3 is TGTGCCATCAGTGAGACAGTCCAAGAGACCCAGTACTTC.

This sequence joins TRBV9 and TRBJ1-4; D might be TRBD1 (6 bases). V was trimmed by 2 bases and J by 7 bases, leaving 15 bases between them. This CDR3 comprises 15 residues. From germline, CDR1 is SGDLS and CDR2 YYNGEE. CDR3 loop: CASSVAGGGREKLFF. CDR3 nucleotide sequence: TGTGCCAGCAGCGTCGCGGGGGGCGGGCGTGAAAAACTGTTTTTT.

The J gene is TRBJ1-1, the V gene TRBV20-1, with 10 bases that match TRBD1. The CDR3 spans 14 residues. Germline trimming cut 4 bases from V and 3 bases from J; bases unmatched to any gene: 5. CDR1 DFQATT and CDR2 SNEGSKA come from the germline V gene (reference sequence). This CDR3 is CSAKRGTGDTEAFF. CDR3 in DNA: TGCAGTGCTAAACGGGGGACAGGGGACACTGAAGCTTTCTTT.

The chain carries TRBV12-3 or TRBV12-4 and TRBJ2-5, with 9 nucleotides matching TRBD2. This CDR3 is 13 amino acids long. V was clipped by 6 bases and J by 13 bases; unmatched bases: 12. CDR3 protein: CASRPSGTNLPYF. The CDR3 nucleotides read TGTGCCAGCAGGCCTAGCGGGACTAACTTACCGTACTTC.

This sequence joins TRBV2 and TRBJ2-7, with 9 bases lining up with TRBD2. This CDR3 region has 16 residues. CDR1 is SNHLY and CDR2 is FYNNEI in the germline V gene. The V gene end was trimmed by 5 bases and the J gene end by 3 bases; junction bases not matched to a gene: 11. The CDR3 DNA is TGTGCCAGCAGTCGTGGGGGAAGCGGGAGGTTCTACGAGCAGTACTTC. It specifies CASSRGGSGRFYEQYF.

The chain is built from TRBV10-1 and TRBJ1-6, with 8 bases that match TRBD1. CDR3 length: 14 residues. V shed 9 bases, J shed 10 bases, and the junction held 11 bases outside the gene matches. Germline CDR1 reads WNHNN; CDR2 reads SYGVQD (reference sequence). DNA for the CDR3: TGCGCCAGTTACTACAGGGGGTTACGCTCACCCCTCCACTTT. It yields the protein CASYYRGLRSPLHF.

This clonotype was seen repeatedly, ten times or more. The chain carries TRBV7-2 and TRBJ2-7; D is ambiguous. This CDR3 contains 14 residues. Germline V lookup: CDR1 SGHTA, CDR2 FQGNSA. Trimming took 1 base from V and 3 from J, leaving 10 bases between them. The CDR3 DNA follows: TGTGCCAGCAGCTTAGATGGTCTAGTCTACGAGCAGTACTTC. Translating gives CASSLDGLVYEQYF.

This clonotype was picked up many times. The rearrangement links TRBV2 to TRBJ2-2; D uncertain. The CDR3 consists of 14 residues. Germline V gene data show CDR1 as SNHLY and CDR2 as FYNNEI. Trimming left V 6 bases short and J 1 base short, with 9 bases between. The CDR3, as DNA: TGTGCCAGCAGGGAGTTAGGGAACACCGGGGAGCTGTTTTTT. Protein product: CASRELGNTGELFF.

The chain links TRBV29-1 to TRBJ2-3; the D gene is possibly TRBD2 (6 bases). The germline CDR1 and CDR2 sequences are SQVTM and ANQGSEA. The germline V and J ends were trimmed by 8 bases and 8 bases, with 17 bases remaining between them. This CDR3 comprises 12 residues. The CDR3 reads CSPGGAGGTQYF. In DNA, the CDR3 is TGCAGCCCAGGAGGGGCAGGAGGTACGCAGTATTTT.

The CDR3 loop reads CASSHRDRSSYEQYF. As DNA, the CDR3 is TGTGCCAGCAGCCATCGGGACAGGAGCTCCTACGAGCAGTACTTC. This chain connects TRBV5-4 to TRBJ2-7; TRBD1 aligns across 8 bases. In germline, CDR1 is SGHNT, CDR2 YYREEE (reference sequence). Trimming took 4 bases from V and 0 from J; bases not matched to a gene: 6. This CDR3 has 15 amino acids.

There are many counts of this clonotype. The J gene is TRBJ2-2, the V gene TRBV6-6; D possibly corresponds to TRBD1 (6 bases). The germline V gene has CDR1 MNHNY and CDR2 SVGAGI (reference sequence). V was pared by 5 bases and J by 0 bases, with 13 bases between. The length of the CDR3 is 16 residues. The CDR3 DNA reads as TGTGCCAGCAGTAGGGGGAGACCCGCGAACACCGGGGAGCTGTTTTTT. Amino acid sequence: CASSRGRPANTGELFF.

This clonotype was counted at least ten times. The J gene is TRBJ2-7, the V gene TRBV10-3; 9 nucleotides line up with TRBD1. Losses at the gene ends were 1 base for V and 2 bases for J; bases not matched to a gene: 15. The CDR3 is made up of 19 amino acids. Germline-derived CDR1 and CDR2 are ENHRY and SYGVKD. Written as DNA, the CDR3 is TGTGCCATCAGTGAGTATAAAAGAACTGGGACAGGGAATCCCTACGAGCAGTACTTC. Translated, it gives CAISEYKRTGTGNPYEQYF.

This clonotype was picked up many times. The genes are TRBV27 and TRBJ1-1, with D possibly matching TRBD1 (6 bases). The V end was cut by 10 bases, the J end by 3 bases, with 15 bases between. The CDR3 consists of 13 residues. CDR1 and CDR2 from the germline V gene are MNHEY and SMNVEV (reference sequence). CDR3: CATYRAGDTEAFF. CDR3 DNA: TGTGCCACCTACAGGGCGGGGGACACTGAAGCTTTCTTT.

The rearrangement uses TRBV6-4 and TRBJ1-1; D unclear. V was cut by 7 bases and J by 5 bases, with 11 bases left in between. Germline V gene lookup returns CDR1 MRHNA and CDR2 SNTAGT. This CDR3 comprises 12 residues. The CDR3 sequence: CASILGRTEAFF. CDR3 DNA sequence: TGTGCCAGCATCCTTGGGAGGACTGAAGCTTTCTTT.

At least ten counts were recorded for this clonotype. The chain joins TRBV7-2 to TRBJ2-7; D is uncertain. Trimming left V 4 bases short and J 3 bases short, with 16 bases between. Germline loops: CDR1 SGHTA, CDR2 FQGNSA. The CDR3 consists of 15 residues. The DNA of the CDR3 is TGTGCCAGCAGCTCCATCCCCGACTCGGTCTACGAGCAGTACTTC. Its translation: CASSSIPDSVYEQYF.

This clonotype was observed at least ten times. J is TRBJ1-1 and V is TRBV28, with 8 bases that match TRBD1. There are 13 residues in the CDR3. Germline assignment: CDR1 MDHEN and CDR2 SYDVKM. The ends lost 6 bases at V and 8 bases at J; junction bases unmatched: 8. The CDR3 DNA reads as TGTGCCAGCAGCCTGAGGACAGGGCACGAAGCTTTCTTT. Translated, it gives CASSLRTGHEAFF.

This clonotype was observed many times. V gene TRBV3-1 combines with J gene TRBJ2-7, with 8 nucleotides matching TRBD2. The CDR3 sequence is 15 residues long. Trimming cost V 2 bases and J 0 bases; bases outside gene matches: 3. CDR1 LGHDT and CDR2 YNNKEL come from the germline V gene (reference sequence). CDR3 protein: CASSQKSGSSYEQYF. CDR3 in DNA: TGTGCCAGCAGCCAAAAAAGCGGGAGCTCCTACGAGCAGTACTTC.

The CDR3 nucleotides are TGTGCCATCAGACTTACAGGGGATGCAGATACGCAGTATTTT. Its translation is CAIRLTGDADTQYF. The chain links TRBV10-3 to TRBJ2-3, with 7 bases aligning to TRBD1. The CDR3 covers 14 residues. J was trimmed by 4 bases and V by 6 bases; bases with no gene match: 7. CDR1 and CDR2 from the germline V gene are ENHRY and SYGVKD.